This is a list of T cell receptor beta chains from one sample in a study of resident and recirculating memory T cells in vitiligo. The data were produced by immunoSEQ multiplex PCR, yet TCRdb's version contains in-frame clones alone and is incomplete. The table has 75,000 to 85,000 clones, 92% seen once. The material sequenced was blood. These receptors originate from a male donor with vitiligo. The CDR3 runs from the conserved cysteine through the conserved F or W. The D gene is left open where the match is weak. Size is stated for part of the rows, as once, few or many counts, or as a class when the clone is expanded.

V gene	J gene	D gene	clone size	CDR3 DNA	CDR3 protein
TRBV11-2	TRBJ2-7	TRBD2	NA	TGTGCCAGCAGGGATAATGGACTAGCGGGCACCTCCTACGAGCAGTACTTC	CASRDNGLAGTSYEQYF
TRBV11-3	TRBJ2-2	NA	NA	TGTGCCAGCAGCTTAGCTAGCACCGGGGAGCTGTTTTTT	CASSLASTGELFF
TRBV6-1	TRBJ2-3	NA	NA	TGTGCCAGCAGTGCGTATTACAGGGTTAGCACAGATACGCAGTATTTT	CASSAYYRVSTDTQYF
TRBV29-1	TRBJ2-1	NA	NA	TGCAGCGTTGCAGGGGCGGTCAGGTCCTACAATGAGCAGTTCTTC	CSVAGAVRSYNEQFF
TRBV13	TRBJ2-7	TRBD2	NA	TGTGCCAGCAGCCCGGGACTAGGGTCCTACGAGCAGTACTTC	CASSPGLGSYEQYF
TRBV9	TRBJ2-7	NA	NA	TGTGCCAGCAGCGTCGATCGGACTTCCTACGAGCAGTACTTC	CASSVDRTSYEQYF
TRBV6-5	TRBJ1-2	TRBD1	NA	TGTGCCAGCAGGGGACAGATCTATGGCTACACCTTC	CASRGQIYGYTF
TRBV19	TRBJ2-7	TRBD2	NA	TGTGCCAGTAGTATAATCCCTCGGGGAGCGGGAGGCACCTACGAGCAGTACTTC	CASSIIPRGAGGTYEQYF
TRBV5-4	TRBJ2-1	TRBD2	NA	TGTGCCAGCAGCTTGGCGGGAGGGACTCACAATGAGCAGTTCTTC	CASSLAGGTHNEQFF
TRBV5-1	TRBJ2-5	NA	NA	TGCGCCAGCAGCTTGTTCGGGCCCAATGGAGGAGAGACCCAGTACTTC	CASSLFGPNGGETQYF
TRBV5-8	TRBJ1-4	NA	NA	TGTGCCAGCCTTCCAGGGACAACTAATGAAAAACTGTTTTTT	CASLPGTTNEKLFF
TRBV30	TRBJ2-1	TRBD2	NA	TGTGCCTGGAGTAGGGGAGGGCTAGCGGGAGGGCGCAATGAGCAGTTCTTC	CAWSRGGLAGGRNEQFF
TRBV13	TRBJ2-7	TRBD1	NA	TGTGCCAGCAGCTTAAAGGACAGGGGCGTCTCCTACGAGCAGTACTTC	CASSLKDRGVSYEQYF
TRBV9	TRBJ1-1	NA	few	TGTGCCAGCAGCGTAGTACGGGGGTCTGAAGCTTTCTTT	CASSVVRGSEAFF
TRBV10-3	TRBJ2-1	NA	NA	TGTGCCATCAGTGGTAAGGGGGGGGGTCTCAATGAGCAGTTCTTC	CAISGKGGGLNEQFF
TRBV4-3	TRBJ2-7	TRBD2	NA	TGCGCCAGCAGCCAAGGGAGCGGGAGCCGGTCCTACGAGCAGTACTTC	CASSQGSGSRSYEQYF
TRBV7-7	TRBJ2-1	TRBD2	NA	TGTGCCAGCAGCTTAGGAAGTAGCGGGAGTTCAAATGAGCAGTTCTTC	CASSLGSSGSSNEQFF
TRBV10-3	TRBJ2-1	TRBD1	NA	TGTGCCATCAGGGTCCGACAGGGCCCCCATGAGCAGTTCTTC	CAIRVRQGPHEQFF
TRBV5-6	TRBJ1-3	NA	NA	TGTGCCAGCAGCTCGGGCGGGCTTGGAAACACCATATATTTT	CASSSGGLGNTIYF
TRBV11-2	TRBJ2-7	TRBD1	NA	TGTGCCAGCAGCTTAGATCAGGGGGACGAGCAGTACTTC	CASSLDQGDEQYF
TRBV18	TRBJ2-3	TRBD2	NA	TGTGCCAGCTCACCTCCGGGACTAGCGGGAGTAGATACGCAGTATTTT	CASSPPGLAGVDTQYF
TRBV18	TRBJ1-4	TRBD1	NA	TGTGCCAGCTCACCAACTTCTGACCCCAGGGGGGATGAAAAACTGTTTTTT	CASSPTSDPRGDEKLFF
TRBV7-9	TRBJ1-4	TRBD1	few	TGTGCCAGCAGCTTATTGGGACAGGGCCGAGAAAAACTGTTTTTT	CASSLLGQGREKLFF
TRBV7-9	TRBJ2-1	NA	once	TGTGCCAGCAGCCCCCTAGGAGTCTGGAATGAGCAGTTCTTC	CASSPLGVWNEQFF
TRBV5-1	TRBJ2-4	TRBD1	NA	TGCGCCAGCAGCAACCCACGGACAGGGAAAAACATTCAGTACTTC	CASSNPRTGKNIQYF
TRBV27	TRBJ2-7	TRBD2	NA	TGTGCCAGCAAAGGACTAGAAGGGTACGAGCAGTACTTC	CASKGLEGYEQYF
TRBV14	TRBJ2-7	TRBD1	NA	TGTGCCAGCACCCCGGAGGGACAGGTGAGGCGGGAGCAGTACTTC	CASTPEGQVRREQYF
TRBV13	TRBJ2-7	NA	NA	TGTGCCAGCAGCTTAGCCCTCGGGGTGTTGTACGAGCAGTACTTC	CASSLALGVLYEQYF
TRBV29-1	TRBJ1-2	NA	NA	TGCAGCGTTGAAGACCCCGACACGAATGGCTACACCTTC	CSVEDPDTNGYTF
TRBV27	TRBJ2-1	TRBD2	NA	TGTGCCAGCAGTACCCCGGGACTAGCGGGAGTTCCAAGGCAGTTCTTC	CASSTPGLAGVPRQFF
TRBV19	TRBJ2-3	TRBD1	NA	TGTGCCAGTAGTTTACGACAGGGGAGCACAGATACGCAGTATTTT	CASSLRQGSTDTQYF
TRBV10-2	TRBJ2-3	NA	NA	TGCGCCAGCAGATCGGAGAGGAGGACTTACCCCACAGATACGCAGTATTTT	CASRSERRTYPTDTQYF
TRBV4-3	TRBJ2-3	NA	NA	TGCGCCAGCAGCCAAGAATTAGCGCCAGATACGCAGTATTTT	CASSQELAPDTQYF